This TCR beta chain was retrieved from a study of blood T cell repertoires in COVID-19. On the study more broadly: The study drew acute and convalescent COVID-19 samples from the United States, Italy and Spain. T cells, B-cell-depleted T cells, or PBMCs supplied cDNA or gDNA.

This CDR3 comprises 17 residues. The germline V gene has CDR1 SGHNT and CDR2 YYREEE (reference sequence). V trimming: 4 bases; J trimming: 4 bases; junction bases outside the gene matches: 11. TCRdb keeps only in-frame clones here, not all; method: immunoSEQ multiplex PCR. The sample has fewer than 150,000 clones, under 85% seen once. The TCR originated in a human donor in a cohort sampled during active COVID-19. Sequenced material: peripheral blood. The chain has TRBV5-4 and TRBJ2-5, with TRBD2 identical over 12 bases. The DNA for the CDR3 is TGTGCCAGCAGCATGGGACTAGCGGGCTACCTCGGAGAGACCCAGTACTTC. Amino acid sequence: CASSMGLAGYLGETQYF.